A single sample is the source of the 18 T cell receptor beta chains below, sequenced in a study of blood T cell repertoires in COVID-19. Measured with immunoSEQ multiplex PCR; TCRdb has only the in-frame clones, and not every one. The sample comprises 200,000 to 250,000 clones, around 82% of which are singletons, and 6.5% to 9% rests with the top ten. Material for sequencing was PBMCs or T cells enriched from blood (not recorded which). Receptors originate from a woman in her thirties or forties with acute COVID-19.

The chain employs TRBV27 and TRBJ2-7; 11 nucleotides line up with TRBD2. The trim removed 3 bases at V and 6 bases at J, leaving 4 bases unmatched. This CDR3 comprises 14 residues. CDR1 is MNHEY, CDR2 SMNVEV, per germline (reference sequence). The CDR3 region has the DNA TGTGCCAGCAGTTTTCAGCTAGCGGGGGGCGAGCAGTACTTC. Protein sequence: CASSFQLAGGEQYF.

The CDR3: CASSYGTGSHGRYF. CDR3 in DNA: TGTGCCAGCAGTTACGGGACAGGTTCCCACGGGCGGTATTTT. This chain joins TRBV6-5 and TRBJ2-3; 8 positions match TRBD1. With 2 bases clipped from V and 14 bases from J, the junction kept 12 bases outside the gene matches. Germline V gene sequence: CDR1 MNHEY, CDR2 SVGAGI. The CDR3 runs 14 residues.

The chain joins TRBV28 to TRBJ1-4; D is uncertain. Germline V lookup: CDR1 MDHEN, CDR2 SYDVKM. Trimming shortened V by 3 bases and J by 8 bases, and 16 bases separated the two germline ends. This CDR3 is built from 15 residues. CDR3 sequence reads: CASSFRSANREKLFF. The DNA for the CDR3 is TGTGCCAGCAGTTTCAGGTCGGCTAATAGGGAAAAACTGTTTTTT.

The chain recombines TRBV3-1 (or the pseudogene TRBV3-2) with TRBJ2-2, with D perhaps TRBD1 (6 bases). Germline CDR1 LGHDT, CDR2 YNNKEL (reference sequence). The CDR3 is 16 residues long. The V and J ends lost 3 bases and 0 bases respectively, with 11 bases between them. In DNA, the CDR3 is TGTGCCAGCAGCCAGTTCAGACAGGCGAACACCGGGGAGCTGTTTTTT. Its translation: CASSQFRQANTGELFF.

The genes are TRBV20-1 and TRBJ1-1, with 7 bases lining up with TRBD1. Germline V gene sequence: CDR1 DFQATT, CDR2 SNEGSKA (reference sequence). Losses at the gene ends were 6 bases for V and 7 bases for J; bases not matched to a gene: 5. The CDR3 has 11 residues. CDR3 coding DNA: TGCAGTGCAGAGGGACAGAATGAAGCTTTCTTT. Amino acids: CSAEGQNEAFF.

The CDR3 sequence: CASSFGVANEKLFF. The CDR3 region has the DNA TGTGCCAGCAGTTTCGGGGTAGCTAATGAAAAACTGTTTTTT. The chain carries TRBV28 and TRBJ1-4; D gene unclear. Trimming cost V 3 bases and J 3 bases, with 8 bases left between them. This CDR3 has 14 residues. CDR1 and CDR2 (germline): MDHEN, SYDVKM.

The V gene is TRBV29-1, the J gene TRBJ1-2, with 8 positions matching TRBD1. Per the germline V gene, CDR1 is SQVTM and CDR2 is ANQGSEA. CDR3 length: 14 residues. V gave up 2 bases and J gave up 7 bases; unmatched junction bases: 9. The CDR3 coding sequence is TGCAGCGTTGAATTGGGGCAGGGGGCTGGTGGCTACACCTTC. Translated: CSVELGQGAGGYTF.

V and J are TRBV18 and TRBJ1-5; D possibly corresponds to TRBD1 (6 bases). This CDR3 contains 15 residues. V lost 3 bases to trimming and J lost 2 bases, with 11 bases between them. CDR1 and CDR2 from the germline V gene are KGHSH and LQKENI. The DNA of the CDR3 is TGTGCCAGCTCACCTACAGGGTCGGGCAATCAGCCCCAGCATTTT. Encoded protein: CASSPTGSGNQPQHF.

The rearrangement joins TRBV28 to TRBJ1-1, with D uncertain. V shed 3 bases and J shed 1 base, with 9 bases lying between them. The CDR3 totals 14 residues. Germline loops: CDR1 MDHEN, CDR2 SYDVKM. Written as DNA, the CDR3 is TGTGCCAGCAGTTTTTGGGAGGGGAACACTGAAGCTTTCTTT. Its protein product is CASSFWEGNTEAFF.

The CDR3 protein is CASSHGGAQSYEQYF. Here the CDR3 DNA reads TGTGCCAGCAGCCATGGGGGGGCCCAATCCTACGAGCAGTACTTC. The chain links TRBV7-6 to TRBJ2-7; the D gene is possibly TRBD2 (7 bases). Germline CDR1 SGHVS, CDR2 FNYEAQ. The CDR3 contains 15 residues. Trimming left V 5 bases short and J 1 base short, with 15 bases between.

The sample holds a few counts of this clone. V and J are TRBV9 and TRBJ1-2; D possibly corresponds to TRBD1 (6 bases). The CDR3 has 16 residues. Per germline, CDR1 SGDLS and CDR2 YYNGEE. The V gene lost 2 bases and the J gene lost 5 bases, with 19 bases spanning the gap. The CDR3 is CASSVLPGGGHYGYTF. CDR3 nucleotides: TGTGCCAGCAGCGTGCTTCCCGGGGGGGGGCATTATGGCTACACCTTC.

The V gene is TRBV27, the J gene TRBJ1-1; TRBD1 is a possible D gene (5 bases). The CDR3 covers 15 residues. CDR1 MNHEY and CDR2 SMNVEV come from the germline V gene (reference sequence). V lost 7 bases to trimming and J lost 0 bases, with 15 bases between them. CDR3 sequence reads: CASTPRGSLNTEAFF. For the CDR3, the DNA is TGTGCCAGCACCCCTCGGGGGAGCTTGAACACTGAAGCTTTCTTT.

V usage is TRBV30 and J usage is TRBJ2-1, with TRBD1 matching 7 bases. Unmatched junction bases numbered 5, after V lost 2 bases and J lost 4 bases. The CDR3 is 14 residues long. Germline V lookup: CDR1 GTSNPN, CDR2 SVGIG (reference sequence). The CDR3 sequence: CAWSRTGVYNEQFF. The CDR3 nucleotides read TGTGCCTGGAGTCGGACAGGTGTTTACAATGAGCAGTTCTTC.

The gene calls are TRBV27 and TRBJ2-3; the D is unclear. This CDR3 region has 13 residues. Trimming removed 6 bases from V and 5 bases from J, with 12 bases in between. Germline CDR1 MNHEY, CDR2 SMNVEV (reference sequence). CDR3 in DNA: TGTGCCAGCAGAGCCCACCTCCAAGATACGCAGTATTTT. This translates into CASRAHLQDTQYF.

CDR3 loop: CASSESGGSQPQHF. CDR3 sequence (DNA): TGTGCCAGCAGTGAATCAGGGGGAAGCCAGCCCCAGCATTTT. V gene TRBV6-4 combines with J gene TRBJ1-5; 7 bases are shared with TRBD1. CDR3 size: 14 residues. Looked up from germline, CDR1 is MRHNA and CDR2 is SNTAGT. V shed 3 bases, J shed 7 bases, and the junction held 6 bases outside the gene matches.

This clone has a handful of counts. The chain carries TRBV5-4 and TRBJ1-1, with TRBD1 matching over 7 bases. The CDR3 has 15 residues. The V segment lost 0 bases and the J segment 1 base; nucleotides outside the gene matches: 3. From germline, CDR1 is SGHNT and CDR2 YYREEE (reference sequence). The CDR3 sequence: CASSLDRGRNTEAFF. DNA for the CDR3: TGTGCCAGCAGCTTGGACAGGGGCAGGAACACTGAAGCTTTCTTT. Supplemented by reference TRBV5-4 and TRBJ1-1, the full variable domain reads ETGVTQSPTHLIKTRGQQVTLRCSSQSGHNTVSWYQQALGQGPQFIFQYYREEENGRGNFPPRFSGLQFPNYSSELNVNALELDDSALYLCASSLDRGRNTEAFFGQGTRLTVV.

The rearrangement links TRBV5-3 to TRBJ2-6, with D tentatively TRBD1 (6 bases). TRBV5-3 is given ORF status, its function remaining uncertain. The V end was cut by 0 bases, the J end by 4 bases, with 26 bases between. The CDR3 sequence is 21 residues long. CDR3 protein: CARSLGLPGQLLLSGANVLTF. The DNA for the CDR3 is TGTGCCAGAAGCTTGGGGTTACCAGGACAGCTCCTTTTATCCGGGGCCAACGTCCTGACTTTC.

The chain uses TRBV19 and TRBJ1-1, with D perhaps TRBD1 (5 bases). The CDR3 length is 14 residues. CDR1 LNHDA and CDR2 SQIVND come from the germline V gene (reference sequence). V lost 5 bases and J lost 10, with 20 bases in between. This chain's CDR3 is CASSVVGGEGVAFF. CDR3 DNA: TGTGCCAGTAGTGTGGTCGGGGGGGAAGGCGTAGCTTTCTTT.